The 3 T cell receptor beta chains below were found in one sample sequenced in a study of shared T cell receptors in the human thymus. The assay was immunoSEQ multiplex PCR, and TCRdb's table has in-frame clones only and misses some. The sample contains hundreds of thousands of clones, 85% to 95% of which appear only once. The material sequenced was thymocytes. These receptors were collected from a human donor.

A note on this clone: Other DNA sequences in the sample encode the same CDR3. The chain joins TRBV9 to TRBJ2-3; D not resolved. The ends were cut back, 3 bases at V and 0 bases at J, with 2 bases in the middle. The CDR3 contains 12 residues. The germline CDR1 and CDR2 sequences are SGDLS and YYNGEE. The CDR3 DNA sequence: TGTGCCAGCAGCGCAAGCACAGATACGCAGTATTTT. Protein: CASSASTDTQYF.

This sequence joins TRBV27 and TRBJ2-7; D is uncertain. V gave up 0 bases and J gave up 0 bases, with 12 bases separating them. The germline V gene has CDR1 MNHEY and CDR2 SMNVEV (reference sequence). This CDR3 spans 16 amino acids. The CDR3 bases are TGTGCCAGCAGTTTATCCCCCAGGAGAAGCTCCTACGAGCAGTACTTC. Protein sequence: CASSLSPRRSSYEQYF.

A single count supports this clone. The genes are TRBV5-1 and TRBJ2-1; 9 positions agree with TRBD2. CDR3 length: 15 amino acids. Germline CDR1 is SGHRS and CDR2 is YFSETQ. Unmatched junction bases numbered 8, after V lost 2 bases and J lost 8 bases. Here the CDR3 reads CASSLKREEADEQFF. CDR3 nucleotides: TGCGCCAGCAGCTTAAAGCGGGAGGAGGCCGATGAGCAGTTCTTC.